A selection of T cell receptor beta chains follows, all from one sample in a study of radiation and T cells in renal cell carcinoma. The protocol was immunoSEQ multiplex PCR, while the TCRdb copy is restricted to in-frame clones and leaves out a portion. The table lists 90,000 to 100,000 clones, 84% of them singletons. The starting material was blood, obtained from a patient whose treatment included radiotherapy and nephrectomy. These receptors originate from a man aged 60 to 69 with renal cell carcinoma. The CDR3 runs from the conserved cysteine through the conserved F or W. D genes are given only for firm matches. Not all rows give a size; the values are once, few, many and, for expanded clones, a class.

size,D,V,J,CDR3,DNA
NA,NA,TRBV10-3,TRBJ2-6,CAAGGDSGANVLTF,TGTGCCGCGGGCGGGGACTCTGGGGCCAACGTCCTGACTTTC
once,NA,TRBV27,TRBJ2-7,CASSLLVGTRSYEQYF,TGTGCCAGCAGTTTATTGGTCGGTACGCGATCCTACGAGCAGTACTTC
NA,TRBD1,TRBV5-1,TRBJ1-1,CASSSDRADPKMNTEAFF,TGCGCCAGCAGCTCGGACAGGGCGGACCCCAAAATGAACACTGAAGCTTTCTTT
NA,NA,TRBV21-1,TRBJ2-1,CASSLQGCSYNEQFF,TGTGCCAGCAGCCTCCAGGGGTGCTCCTACAATGAGCAGTTCTTC
NA,TRBD1,TRBV7-7,TRBJ2-5,CASSRTGEETQYF,TGTGCCAGCAGCCGGACAGGGGAAGAGACCCAGTACTTC
NA,NA,TRBV11-3,TRBJ2-3,CASSLRLGGHTDTQYF,TGTGCCAGCAGCCTAAGACTAGGCGGGCACACAGATACGCAGTATTTT
NA,TRBD2,TRBV19,TRBJ2-7,CASSIGGGRGSYEQYF,TGTGCCAGTAGTATAGGTGGCGGGAGAGGATCCTACGAGCAGTACTTC
NA,NA,TRBV27,TRBJ1-2,CASSWIGGGGYTF,TGTGCCAGCAGTTGGATCGGGGGCGGTGGCTACACCTTC
NA,TRBD1,TRBV6-1,TRBJ1-2,CASSDRWDRGDYTF,TGTGCCAGCAGTGACAGATGGGACAGGGGGGACTACACCTTC
NA,TRBD1,TRBV5-1,TRBJ1-3,CASSSSTGGNTIYF,TGCGCCAGCAGCTCTTCGACAGGGGGAAACACCATATATTTT
NA,NA,TRBV19,TRBJ1-5,CASSYDRTVSKQSNQPQHF,TGTGCCAGTAGTTATGATCGGACAGTCTCAAAGCAAAGCAATCAGCCCCAGCATTTT
NA,NA,TRBV5-4,TRBJ2-5,CASSNSGIQETQYF,TGTGCCAGCAGTAATTCTGGGATTCAAGAGACCCAGTACTTC
NA,NA,TRBV6-5,TRBJ2-1,CASSKWGVNNEQFF,TGTGCCAGCAGTAAGTGGGGAGTTAACAATGAGCAGTTCTTC
NA,NA,TRBV28,TRBJ2-4,CASSLPWKNIQYF,TGTGCCAGCAGTTTACCGTGGAAAAACATTCAGTACTTC
many,TRBD1,TRBV11-2,TRBJ1-1,CASSSYRGPEAFF,TGTGCCAGCAGCTCCTACAGGGGCCCTGAAGCTTTCTTT
medium-sized,TRBD1,TRBV4-1,TRBJ1-4,CASSQEPGQGNEKLFF,TGCGCCAGCAGCCAAGAGCCGGGACAGGGGAATGAAAAACTGTTTTTT
NA,TRBD2,TRBV15,TRBJ2-1,CATSRDPAGGPRYNEQFF,TGTGCCACCAGCAGAGATCCCGCGGGAGGGCCTCGATACAATGAGCAGTTCTTC
NA,TRBD2,TRBV5-8,TRBJ2-1,CASSFGTSGIYNEQFF,TGTGCCAGCAGCTTCGGGACTAGCGGGATATACAATGAGCAGTTCTTC
once,NA,TRBV5-5,TRBJ1-1,CASSLATGGYTEAFF,TGTGCCAGCAGCTTGGCCACTGGTGGGTACACTGAAGCTTTCTTT
NA,NA,TRBV7-9,TRBJ2-5,CASSLVGEGQETQYF,TGTGCCAGCAGCTTAGTGGGTGAGGGGCAAGAGACCCAGTACTTC
NA,TRBD1,TRBV7-2,TRBJ2-1,CASSSDRGVYNEQFF,TGTGCCAGCAGCTCAGACAGGGGTGTCTACAATGAGCAGTTCTTC
NA,NA,TRBV4-3,TRBJ2-1,CASSQGRAVSYNEQFF,TGCGCCAGCAGCCAGGGGCGGGCGGTCTCCTACAATGAGCAGTTCTTC
few,NA,TRBV29-1,TRBJ1-1,CSVKADSRGNTEAFF,TGCAGCGTTAAAGCAGACAGTCGGGGGAACACTGAAGCTTTCTTT